The present T cell receptor beta chain was sequenced within a study of metastatic and nonmetastatic thyroid tumors. On the study more broadly: Comparison of repertoires was carried out across blood and tumor or nodule tissue from malignant and benign thyroid patients.

Unmatched junction bases numbered 4, after V lost 1 base and J lost 4 bases. CDR1 and CDR2 from the germline V gene are SGHTA and FQGNSA. The CDR3 loop spans 16 amino acids. This clone was observed at least ten times. Through MiXCR, TCRdb re-clonotyped the PCR reads. The sample records over 30,000 clones, 25% to 30% being singletons. Treatment of any kind had been given to no patient before thyroid surgery. The chain has TRBV7-2 and TRBJ2-5, with 12 nucleotides matching TRBD2. The origin of this receptor is a female donor with papillary thyroid cancer or a benign thyroid nodule (not recorded which). Some clones in this sample may be carry-over from other donors' samples. The sample was blood. The CDR3 is CASSLGLAGVSETQYF. The DNA of the CDR3 is TGTGCCAGCAGCTTAGGACTAGCGGGGGTTTCAGAGACCCAGTACTTC. The variable domain in full, completed from reference TRBV7-2 and TRBJ2-5, reads GAGVSQSPSNKVTEKGKDVELRCDPISGHTALYWYRQSLGQGLEFLIYFQGNSAPDKSGLPSDRFSAERTGGSVSTLTIQRTQQEDSAVYLCASSLGLAGVSETQYFGPGTRLLVL.